The T cell receptor (beta chain) described here comes from a study of cytomegalovirus exposure and HLA in healthy donors (dated 2017 in TCRdb). Notes on the research overall: An earlier analysis of several hundred of the donors reported 276 Gb of sequence data and 95 million to 120 million unique TCR beta sequences obtained from about 170 million T cells. Both class I and class II loci were covered by HLA typing, at four-digit resolution. Donor age, sex, ethnicity and CMV serostatus were compiled together with the repertoire data. Because of strong linkage in the cohort, roughly 5 DR-DQ haplotypes were treated as single units for association and clustering. A separate validation cohort of more than 100 different subjects was used in addition to the 666-subject first cohort. High-throughput TCR immunosequencing, statistical association of individual TCRs with disease status, and machine learning were combined to predict cytomegalovirus infection status. The later analysis used no new phenotypic data to find candidate immune exposures, relying instead on TCR beta sequences and their occurrence across donors. Among the 398 genotyped donors, roughly 80% belonged to the genetic ancestry cluster associated with self-reported Caucasian donors. Across approximately 420 genotyped donors of the cohort, an average of about 250,000 unique TCR beta nucleotide sequences per donor were sequenced, and approximately 19% of those sequences were non-productive. To study patterns of TCR occurrence, a later analysis re-analyzed previously published TCR beta repertoires from around 700 donors and added high-resolution HLA genotyping. An early release covering more than 500 HLA-typed donors comprised 250 to 350 gigabases of sequencing data and approximately 80 million unique TCR sequences. The study aimed to test whether signatures of past pathogen exposure could be identified by cataloging public T cell receptors. Typing coverage varied by locus: about 629-630 donors for A, B, C, DRB1 and DQB1; roughly 510 for DQA1; around 570 for DPA1; 450 to 480 for DPB1. All discovery cohort repertoires had been generated using a single sequencing platform. The study profiled the T cell repertoires of 550 to 700 subjects by immunosequencing and related them to cytomegalovirus serostatus. In an earlier analysis of 587 of the donors, high-throughput TCR beta sequencing was used to judge whether each TCR beta V gene segment behaved as functional or pseudogenic. In a later genetic analysis, genome-wide SNP genotypes for about three fifths of the 666 donors were used, and that subset was treated as a discovery cohort. Broad study findings and their caveats: Compared with the 666-donor mean, donors in an Asian-associated ancestry cluster had fewer N-insertions in productive TCRs, according to a later genetic analysis. Correlated functional status among segregating V segments might be attributable to linkage disequilibrium, but an unknown experimental factor could not be ruled out. Broadly in line with IMGT annotations, most TCR beta V segments showed up in productive rearrangements about 87% or about 30% of the time in an earlier analysis of a few hundred of the donors. Because the 87-base-pair reads could not distinguish some IMGT-functional V segments, including TRBV6-2 and TRBV6-3, those segments were excluded. The earlier analysis of about 600 of the donors excluded seventeen rarely observed V segments, including chromosome 9 orphons, because counts were too low. Roughly uniform sequencing depth across donors was assumed in presence/absence analyses, although this assumption may not hold. A later analysis associated 15,000 to 20,000 TCR beta sequences with specific HLA alleles at a false discovery rate of 0.05. The study gave a list of 150 to 200 TCR beta chains associated with cytomegalovirus. In a later analysis, HLA-associated TCR beta chains were found to be more clonally expanded and to have lower generation probabilities than equally common non-associated chains. According to a later analysis, most CMV-associated TCR beta chains appeared to be HLA-restricted, and the HLA associations seemed to be driven largely by CMV exposure. Most TCR sequences were seen in very few donors, while some public TCRs were found in many individuals. In vitro tests confirmed that a few of the cytomegalovirus-associated TCR beta chains recognize cytomegalovirus antigens. A further reported finding was that TCR beta sequences accurately predicted the HLA-A and HLA-B alleles for most subjects in the first cohort. The sequencing pipeline was judged likely to have produced a cluster of highly shared sequence variants as a technical artifact. The authors suggested that the approach could potentially be generalized to other disease states and immunological phenotypes. Cytomegalovirus status was reported to be diagnosed by the classifier with high specificity and sensitivity in both the original and validation cohorts. For the cohort, immune exposure information was limited to CMV serostatus. In a later analysis, TCR association rates were found to vary across HLA loci, with the most associated TCRs seen for DRB1 alleles and the fewest for HLA-C alleles. In a later genetic analysis, a missense DCLRE1C variant was associated with V-gene and J-gene trimming of TCR beta chains, and the association was replicated in an independent cohort. When HLA alleles, especially DR and DQ, strongly co-occurred, TCR associations were difficult to assign to individual alleles. Because HLA typing was unavailable for some donors at each locus, only the typed subset was used in association tests. A later analysis reported that several top co-occurrence clusters appeared linked to parvovirus B19, influenza, CMV and Epstein-Barr virus. The cohort was sequenced for TCR beta chains only, and without alpha or paired-chain data the features that could be detected were limited.

From its cysteine to its phenylalanine, the CDR3 spans 14 amino acids. CDR3 DNA is the only sequence kept; it has 42 bases, read in frame from the first base. About this clone itself: This receptor's antigen is unknown. Qualities for individual bases were not recorded, and no much larger clone is one base off.

The cohort comprised 666 healthy bone marrow donors. Cohort members were all nominally healthy when sampled, although unrecorded immune exposures were likely present. The donor was CMV seronegative and was included in the group of a few hundred seronegative cohort members. Every donor gave a peripheral blood sample, and the peripheral blood mononuclear cells from that sample were used for TCR beta sequencing. The Qiagen DNeasy Blood Extraction Kit was used to extract genomic DNA from the blood cell samples. Libraries were made using the immunoSEQ multiplex PCR assay. For the multiplex PCR, a mixture combining 60 forward primers for TCR Vbeta segments and 13 reverse primers for TCR Jbeta segments was used. The CDR3 region of rearranged TCR beta genes was amplified from genomic DNA with a multiplex PCR assay. Amplified TCR beta libraries were sequenced as 87-base-pair reads on the Illumina HiSeq System. The paper's processing steps were these. A later analysis tallied around 80 million unique TCR beta chains across the 660 or so repertoires, and about 10 million of those chains were shared by two or more donors. Raw reads were error-corrected and collapsed into unique sequences by a nearest-neighbor algorithm in which closely related sequences were merged to remove PCR and sequencing errors. To assign V, D and J gene segments, CDR3 sequences were aligned to IMGT reference sequences. For a sequence to be retained, a match of at least six nucleotides to both a V gene segment and a J gene segment was required. A rearrangement counted as productive if the CDR3 had no stop codons and remained in frame with V and J, and every other rearrangement counted as non-productive. Following IMGT convention, CDR3 was defined as the stretch from the second conserved V-encoded cysteine up to the conserved J-encoded phenylalanine. The earlier analysis of a few hundred of the donors excluded sequences that lacked an unambiguous match to a single V gene segment. In an earlier analysis of several hundred of the donors, V segments were called functional above 56.7% productive rearrangements and were called segregating when the between-donor standard deviation exceeded 5%. A statistical classification framework was developed to diagnose cytomegalovirus status using the catalog of TCR beta chain sequences. V and J gene assignment, in a later analysis, came from comparing TCR nucleotide sequences with IMGT/GENE-DB human TR gene sequences. The TCRdist pipeline was used in a later analysis to assign CDR3 sequences and most-parsimonious VDJ recombination scenarios. In a later analysis, each TCR beta chain was defined by its CDR3 amino acid sequence together with its V-gene family, and reads without a unique V-gene family were excluded. To address suspected cross-contamination and a sequencing artifact, a later analysis removed roughly 640 highly shared, low-generation-probability nucleotide sequences. For each public chain, a later analysis derived a clonal expansion index from normalized ranks of inferred template counts within each repertoire. In a later analysis, generation probabilities were computed with a VDJ recombination model fitted to out-of-frame rearrangements, and the resulting probabilities were checked against IGoR. In a later analysis, TCR-TCR, TCR-HLA and TCR-CMV co-occurrence was scored with hypergeometric tests, and a repertoire-size bias correction was applied to TCR pairs. False discovery rates were estimated in a later analysis by permuting HLA or CMV assignments 20 times. A later analysis grouped co-occurring TCRs with DBSCAN, adding TCRdist sequence similarity when clustering within HLA-allele-positive subsets. Repertoires with fewer than 30,000 or more than 120,000 public chains, plus five repertoires with anomalous nucleotide sharing, were excluded from co-occurrence clustering. This immuneACCESS table, as held by TCRdb, lists in-frame sequences with V and J called but not all clones. Of the missing ones, under half trace to an unresolved V gene in checked studies; the others have no known cause. D and trimming were read from the DNA, whereas the V and J calls and clone size are those reported in that table. The sample table records 170,000 or so clones; under 85% of these occur just once. 4.8% of the sample belongs to the ten largest clones.

This receptor was obtained from a man aged 18 to 35 in good health and CMV-seronegative. The chain was built from TRBV12-1 and TRBJ1-1. TRBV12-1 is an annotated pseudogene. The sample taken for sequencing was PBMCs. DNA sequence: TGTGCCAGCAGCGAGAGGGGGGGGAACACTGAAGCTTTCTTT. It codes for CASSERGGNTEAFF.